This T cell receptor (beta chain) was found in a study of neurological immune-mediated disorders. Whole-study findings and limits: Phylogenetic analysis grouped 18 of 34 multiple sclerosis patients' repertoires together, suggesting a possible repertoire signature.

The length of the CDR3 is 13 residues. The V end lost 5 bases, the J end lost 7 bases, and 11 bases lay between the germline ends. Germline CDR1 reads SEHNR; CDR2 reads FQNEAQ (reference sequence). From 2 million PBMCs stored at -80 C, the unsorted libraries were generated. One entry per CDR3 protein, called by TCRdb with MiXCR from the 5' RACE reads. The sample consists of some 60,000 distinct CDR3 sequences, under 5.5% of them appearing once. This clonotype has ten or more counts. Its target is unknown. The sequence derives from a woman aged 45-59 years with multiple sclerosis. V and J are TRBV7-9 and TRBJ2-2; the D gene is possibly TRBD1 (6 bases). Sequencing was done on a sample of PBMCs. For the CDR3, the DNA is TGTGCCAGCAGCCCCGGACAGCACGGGGAGCTGTTTTTT. It codes for CASSPGQHGELFF. The full variable domain, rest sourced from reference TRBV7-9 and TRBJ2-2, is DTGVSQNPRHKITKRGQNVTFRCDPISEHNRLYWYRQTLGQGPEFLTYFQNEAQLEKSRLLSDRFSAERPKGSFSTLEIQRTEQGDSAMYLCASSPGQHGELFFGEGSRLTVL.